These 14 T cell receptor beta chains originate from one sample sequenced in a study of T-cell reconstitution after alpha-beta-depleted transplantation in children (TCRdb year 2016). The treatment or condition label of this sample denotes: allogeneic hematopoietic cell transplantation with graft depleted of TCRalphabeta T cells and CD19 B cells. Library generation was performed with PCR. Instrument on record: Illumina HiSeq 2500. TCR library preparation used molecular barcoding, with unique molecular identifiers applied to normalize quantification of the TCRbeta repertoire. TCRdb reprocessing: public reads trimmed at Q25 with fastp, clones called with MiXCR, in-frame beta chains kept. Entries that share a CDR3 protein sequence are merged under the most common genes and DNA. For this sample the table gives approximately 500,000 distinct CDR3 sequences, of which 27% were detected only once. The top ten clones comprise about 35% of the sample.

The sample here was PBMCs, taken before TCRalphabeta/CD19-depleted stem cell transplant. All receptors come from a boy younger than two with Wiskott-Aldrich syndrome, due to receive a stem cell transplant.

The chain employs TRBV5-1 and TRBJ2-1, with D uncertain. The germline V gene has CDR1 SGHRS and CDR2 YFSETQ. This CDR3 comprises 13 residues. The V and J ends lost 0 bases and 6 bases respectively, with 7 bases between them. CDR3 sequence reads: CASSLGLLNEQFF. CDR3 in DNA: TGCGCCAGCAGCTTGGGGCTACTCAATGAGCAGTTCTTC.

CDR3 nucleotides: TGTGCCAGCAGCTTCCCCCCCCGGTCCGGCCAAGAGACCCAGTACTTC. It translates to CASSFPPRSGQETQYF. The rearrangement links TRBV5-5 to TRBJ2-5, with no clear D. The CDR3 covers 16 residues. The V end lost 2 bases, the J end lost 1 base, and 15 bases lay between the germline ends. The germline CDR1 and CDR2 sequences are SGHKS and YYEKEE (reference sequence). Based on the CDR3 plus reference TRBV5-5 and TRBJ2-5, the full variable domain is DAGVTQSPTHLIKTRGQQVTLRCSPISGHKSVSWYQQVLGQGPQFIFQYYEKEERGRGNFPDRFSARQFPNYSSELNVNALLLGDSALYLCASSFPPRSGQETQYFGPGTRLLVL.

This chain joins TRBV7-9 and TRBJ1-1; D not resolved. This CDR3 is 17 amino acids long. Germline CDR1 and CDR2: SEHNR and FQNEAQ (reference sequence). Trimming removed 0 bases at V and 0 bases at J, with 14 bases between. DNA for the CDR3: TGTGCCAGCAGCTTAGCCGTCGGGTTACGAGTGAACACTGAAGCTTTCTTT. Translating gives CASSLAVGLRVNTEAFF.

This chain joins TRBV12-3 or TRBV12-4 and TRBJ2-2, with 7 bases aligning to TRBD2. Trimming at V came to 7 bases and at J to 7 bases, leaving 21 bases not matched to a gene. The CDR3 consists of 18 residues. The CDR3 loop is CASTRLGLADPGGGELFF. The DNA for the CDR3 is TGTGCCAGCACTCGACTCGGGCTAGCGGACCCGGGCGGCGGGGAGCTGTTTTTT.

The chain is built from TRBV27 and TRBJ2-5; TRBD1 matches at 7 bases. Losses at the gene ends were 5 bases for V and 5 bases for J; bases not matched to a gene: 11. Germline V gives CDR1 MNHEY, CDR2 SMNVEV (reference sequence). The CDR3 is 15 residues long. CDR3 sequence reads: CASSPRQGDRETQYF. Written as DNA, the CDR3 is TGTGCCAGCAGTCCTCGACAGGGAGACAGGGAGACCCAGTACTTC.

This chain connects TRBV3-1 to TRBJ2-1; 8 bases agree with TRBD2. Germline CDR1 reads LGHDT; CDR2 reads YNNKEL (reference sequence). The CDR3 sequence is 16 residues long. Trimming at V came to 0 bases and at J to 0 bases, leaving 1 base not matched to a gene. The CDR3 region has the DNA TGTGCCAGCAGCCAAGATGCGGGGGGCTCCTACAATGAGCAGTTCTTC. The encoded protein is CASSQDAGGSYNEQFF.

This chain joins TRBV5-1 and TRBJ2-1; 9 bases fit TRBD2. Trimming removed 0 bases from V and 9 bases from J; junction bases left unmatched: 7. Germline CDR1 is SGHRS and CDR2 is YFSETQ. This CDR3 spans 15 amino acids. The CDR3 here is CASSLGVAGVVEQFF. CDR3 coding DNA: TGCGCCAGCAGCTTGGGGGTAGCGGGAGTGGTTGAGCAGTTCTTC.

This clonotype occurred a few times. This chain joins TRBV13 and TRBJ2-7, with no clear D. The germline V and J ends were trimmed by 5 bases and 0 bases, with 5 bases remaining between them. The CDR3 sequence is 12 residues long. The V gene's germline CDR1 is PRHDT and CDR2 FYEKMQ (reference sequence). The CDR3 DNA is TGTGCCAGCAGCACATACTCCTACGAGCAGTACTTC. Translating it yields CASSTYSYEQYF.

The rearrangement joins TRBV20-1 to TRBJ1-1; D not resolved. This CDR3 spans 15 amino acids. The V gene lost 3 bases and the J gene lost 1 base, with 15 bases spanning the gap. Germline CDR1 is DFQATT and CDR2 is SNEGSKA (reference sequence). The CDR3 DNA reads as TGCAGTGCTAGCTTAGGGTCAGCAGAGAACACTGAAGCTTTCTTT. The encoded protein is CSASLGSAENTEAFF.

This clonotype occurred a few times. The chain recombines TRBV25-1 with TRBJ2-4; 14 nucleotides agree with TRBD2. Germline trimming cut 10 bases from V and 6 bases from J; bases unmatched to any gene: 11. CDR1 and CDR2 from the germline V gene are MGHDK and SYGVNS. This CDR3 has 16 amino acids. CDR3 sequence reads: CATAGLAGDRRNIQYF. CDR3 coding DNA: TGTGCCACCGCGGGACTAGCGGGAGATAGGAGAAACATTCAGTACTTC.

In its sample, this clonotype was seen a few times. The chain couples TRBV9 to TRBJ1-3; tentatively, D is TRBD1 (6 bases). V was clipped by 1 base and J by 3 bases, with 14 bases between them. The germline V gene encodes CDR1 SGDLS and CDR2 YYNGEE. The CDR3 is made up of 16 amino acids. CDR3: CASSVSGQTIGNTIYF. CDR3 DNA sequence: TGTGCCAGCAGCGTATCCGGACAGACCATTGGAAACACCATATATTTT.

The chain is built from TRBV5-6 and TRBJ2-4, with 10 nucleotides matching TRBD2. Germline lookup yields CDR1 SGHDT and CDR2 YYEEEE. With 5 bases clipped from V and 0 bases from J, the junction kept 5 bases outside the gene matches. The length of the CDR3 is 16 residues. DNA of the CDR3: TGTGCCAGCAGAAGTAGCGGGAGGCTAGCCAAAAACATTCAGTACTTC. The encoded protein is CASRSSGRLAKNIQYF.

The chain joins TRBV10-3 to TRBJ2-7; 11 bases map to TRBD2. Trimming took 10 bases from V and 2 from J; bases not matched to a gene: 7. Germline loops: CDR1 ENHRY, CDR2 SYGVKD. CDR3 length: 14 amino acids. The CDR3 loop reads CATKRLAGTYEQYF. The CDR3 DNA follows: TGTGCCACGAAGAGACTAGCGGGAACCTACGAGCAGTACTTC.

This clonotype came up a few times. The rearrangement links TRBV5-1 to TRBJ2-2; D might be TRBD2 (6 bases). The CDR3 extends over 14 amino acids. Between the trimmed V and J ends, which lost 0 bases and 7 bases, there was a span of 10 bases. Germline V gene data show CDR1 as SGHRS and CDR2 as YFSETQ. The CDR3 region is CASSLAGGDGELFF. For the CDR3, the DNA is TGCGCCAGCAGCTTGGCCGGGGGTGACGGGGAGCTGTTTTTT.